This TCR beta chain stems from a study of shared clonotypes between healthy human individuals (TCRdb year 2020). With regard to the full study: The cohort included three men and a couple of women between 18 and 49 years of age. For each donor, CD4 naive and CD4 memory were each run on three plates, CD8 naive on two plates, and CD8 memory on one plate. To estimate repertoire size and how much clonotypes are shared between individuals, the study performed deep sequencing of blood TCR repertoires from a handful of healthy adults. Different laboratories and diverse techniques were used to prepare libraries and sequence TCR repertoires, to increase sequencing depth and limit assay-specific biases. Per donor, leukapheresis produced somewhere between about 0.94 and 10 billion PBMCs.

Reading the germline V gene gives CDR1 MNHNS and CDR2 SASEGT. V sheds 0 bases and J sheds 0 bases, leaving 11 bases between their ends. The CDR3 starts with the cysteine, ends with the phenylalanine, and has 16 residues. Only CDR3 DNA is held: 48 bases, read in frame from base 1. Comments on this clone: It lacks a known antigen. Per-nucleotide qualities are absent, and no much larger clonotype sits a single base away.

Using the deep immunoSEQ assay, TCR CDR3 regions were amplified from genomic DNA by multiplex PCR. For each cell subset, the extracted genomic DNA was distributed evenly across all wells of several immunoSEQ 96-well plates, and each plate served as one replicate. For sorted subsets, about 200 ng genomic DNA, equal to tens of thousands of T cell genomes, was loaded into each replicate PCR. Purified libraries were quantified with a Qubit 3.0 fluorometer, sized on a Bioanalyzer 2100, and re-quantified with the KAPA Library Quantification kit. Every immunoSEQ 96-well plate was sequenced on a dedicated single-read 150-cycle Illumina NextSeq 550 flow cell. The authors' analysis ran thus. The immunoSEQ output contained only junctional sequences without quality scores, so filtering could not match that applied to full-length reads. To assign V/J genes and CDR3, sequences were annotated against IMGT germline references using PyIR, a Python wrapper for IgBLAST v1.9. Reads were removed for weak V/J assignments (E-value above 1e-6), missing CDR3, stop codons, out-of-frame junctions, or ambiguous translated residues. V3J clonotypes were defined as sequences sharing an identical inferred V gene, J gene, and CDR3 amino acid sequence. Percentage overlap between repertoires was computed as shared unique clonotypes divided by the size of the smaller repertoire. Three approaches were used to assess repertoire richness: RTK rarefaction, the Chao1 estimator, and Recon v2.1 estimates of unobserved clonotypes. For all TCRbeta clonotypes obtained by the gDNA method from a handful of donors, generation probabilities were computed with OLGA. Drawn from immuneACCESS, this table holds only the in-frame rearrangements with V and J called that TCRdb kept. Clones are partly lost; checked studies trace under half to an unresolved V gene and leave the rest unexplained. The V and J calls and clone size were taken over from that table, and D and trimming were inferred from the DNA. This sample is represented by 2 million to 2.5 million clones; just under 95% of them were singletons. The ten largest make up roughly 0.34% of the sample.

The donors were healthy, HIV-negative adults with no recently reported acute infections or vaccinations. All donors were Caucasian adults living in Nashville, Tennessee, USA. CD4+ T cells were enriched through magnetic negative selection, after which naive cells were positively selected on CD45RA and the remaining negative fraction served as the memory subset. After blood collection by leukapheresis, PBMCs were isolated using Ficoll-Histopaque density gradient centrifugation and then cryopreserved in the vapor phase of liquid nitrogen. Purity and quantity of every magnetically sorted T cell population were checked by analytical flow cytometry. From each sorted fraction, genomic DNA was isolated and quantified by UV absorbance on a Nanodrop 2000c. General findings and caveats noted by the study authors: Sampling was restricted to blood, and TCR repertoires in tissue are likely to differ from TCR repertoires in blood. Larger estimated clonotype richness was generally found for naive subsets than for memory subsets. When several donors were compared, the shared fraction of clonotypes was 5% to 6.5% for naive CD4, approximately 3.3% for naive CD8, more than 2% for memory CD4, and 0.4% for memory CD8. Clonotypes shared by all four sorted-subset donors showed higher generation probabilities than non-shared clonotypes. Based on pairwise subsampling, the degree of clonotype sharing among donors was expected to be affected by sequencing depth. Even with the large sequencing depth, rarefaction of the sorted-subset datasets indicated that sequencing was incomplete. Because the study included only a small number of donors, the genetic and exposure-history diversity represented was limited.

Recombination connected TRBV6-1 to TRBJ1-2, with the D gene not confidently named. This sequence originates from a man aged 18-30 years in good health. Some clones in this sample may be carry-over from other donors' samples. The sequenced material came from naive CD4+ T cells from PBMCs. The cell subset or site tag for this specimen amounts to: CD45RA+ positively selected. The CDR3 reads CASSEAKRPANYGYTF. The nucleotide sequence reads TGTGCCAGCAGTGAAGCGAAGAGGCCCGCTAACTATGGCTACACCTTC.